Given below is one T cell receptor beta chain in context. As processed by the authors: Estimates of nucleated cell counts were drawn from the amplification of reference gene primers. Some clones are missing from TCRdb's copy, which holds only in-frame ones; the method was immunoSEQ multiplex PCR. V and J calls and clone size are copied from that table; D and trimming were computed from the DNA. Here the sample spans over 90,000 clones, 70% to 90% being singletons. This record comes from a study of blood T cell repertoires in COVID-19. As for the study in general: From the United States, Italy and Spain came samples of acute and convalescent COVID-19. Sources were T cells, B-cell-depleted T cells, or PBMCs; the material itself was cDNA or gDNA.

The sequencing input was peripheral blood. This TCR derives from a man aged 45 to 65 in a cohort sampled during active COVID-19.

The CDR3 nucleotides are TGTGCCAGCAGGTCGGGTCTGAACACTGAAGCTTTCTTT. Protein product: CASRSGLNTEAFF. V is TRBV11-1 and J is TRBJ1-1; D not resolved. Per germline, CDR1 SGHAT and CDR2 FQDESV (reference sequence). V was cut by 6 bases and J by 0 bases, with 8 bases left in between. The CDR3 loop spans 13 amino acids.